This TCR beta chain comes out of a study of regulatory T cells in long-lasting Graves disease. Time point reported: newly diagnosed GD, antithyroid drugs for less than 3 months. Researchers made the TCR library from RNA that was extracted from PBMCs. EDTA tubes collected roughly 10 milliliters of peripheral blood. For this clonotype: Antigen unknown.

The length of the CDR3 is 14 residues. V lost 5 bases, J lost 4 bases, and 14 bases lay in between. In germline, CDR1 is PRHDT, CDR2 FYEKMQ (reference sequence). Overall study findings and caveats: Persistent patients had a count of shared public clonotypes (approximately 2,800) that exceeded that of new patients (around 970). Thyroid tissue went unstudied; only peripheral blood was examined.

CDR3-region Arm-PCR and iRepertoire HTBI primers produced the TCR beta libraries. Using its own MiXCR run on the multiplex PCR reads, TCRdb lists one record per CDR3 protein. The sample lists roughly 560,000 distinct CDR3 sequences; approximately 16% were seen once. Another study also made use of these data, one on T cells in Graves' hyperthyroidism and ophthalmopathy.

The sequenced sample was peripheral blood mononuclear cells (PBMCs), obtained at new diagnosis, from a patient treated with antithyroid drugs. The chain couples TRBV13 to TRBJ2-5; D unclear. The TCR comes from a woman aged 35 to 60 with Graves disease. CDR3 protein: CASSHIRFSETQYF. In DNA, the CDR3 is TGTGCCAGCAGCCACATCAGGTTTTCAGAGACCCAGTACTTC.